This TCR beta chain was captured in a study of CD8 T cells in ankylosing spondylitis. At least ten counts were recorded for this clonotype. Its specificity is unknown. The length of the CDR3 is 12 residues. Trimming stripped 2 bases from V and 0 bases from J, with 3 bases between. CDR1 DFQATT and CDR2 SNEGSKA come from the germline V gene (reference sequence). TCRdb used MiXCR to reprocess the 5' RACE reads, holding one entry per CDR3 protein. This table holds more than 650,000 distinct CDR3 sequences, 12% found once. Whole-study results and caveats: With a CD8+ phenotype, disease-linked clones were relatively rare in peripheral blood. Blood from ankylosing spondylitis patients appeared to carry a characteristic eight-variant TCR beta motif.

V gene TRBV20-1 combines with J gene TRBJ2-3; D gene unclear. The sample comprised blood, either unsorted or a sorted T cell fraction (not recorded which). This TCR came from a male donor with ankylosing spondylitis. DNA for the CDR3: TGCAGTGCTAGATATAGCACAGATACGCAGTATTTT. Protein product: CSARYSTDTQYF.